Listed below are T cell receptor beta chains from one sample, sequenced in a study of cytomegalovirus exposure and HLA in healthy donors. Repertoires were generated with immunoSEQ multiplex PCR, while TCRdb's copy carries only in-frame clones and drops some. This table holds roughly 330,000 clones, roughly 87% found once. Sequencing was carried out using PBMCs. All receptors come from a woman in her thirties in good health and CMV-seropositive. CDR3s include the opening cysteine and the closing phenylalanine or tryptophan. Fields, in order: clone size, V gene, D gene, J gene, CDR3 protein, CDR3 DNA. A D gene is named only where the DNA matches it firmly. A row's size may be missing; if present it is once, few, many or a size class.

size: -; V: TRBV9; D: -; J: TRBJ1-5; CDR3: CASSVGGGFNQPQHF; DNA: TGTGCCAGCAGCGTAGGGGGAGGCTTCAATCAGCCCCAGCATTTT
size: -; V: TRBV30; D: TRBD2; J: TRBJ2-7; CDR3: CAWSSGRVYYEQYF; DNA: TGTGCCTGGAGCAGCGGGAGGGTATACTACGAGCAGTACTTC
size: -; V: TRBV9; D: TRBD2; J: TRBJ2-5; CDR3: CASSQSVLTSGGEETQYF; DNA: TGTGCCAGCAGCCAGTCCGTACTGACTAGCGGGGGGGAGGAGACCCAGTACTTC
size: -; V: TRBV7-6; D: -; J: TRBJ2-3; CDR3: CASSRGELNTDTQYF; DNA: TGTGCCAGCAGCCGAGGCGAGCTGAACACAGATACGCAGTATTTT
size: -; V: TRBV28; D: TRBD2; J: TRBJ2-1; CDR3: CASRPGLAAFEQFF; DNA: TGTGCCAGCAGGCCGGGACTAGCGGCTTTTGAGCAGTTCTTC
size: -; V: TRBV28; D: -; J: TRBJ2-3; CDR3: CASLGGADTQYF; DNA: TGTGCCAGCCTCGGGGGAGCAGATACGCAGTATTTT
size: once; V: TRBV29-1; D: -; J: TRBJ2-7; CDR3: CSVVGQYYEQYF; DNA: TGCAGCGTTGTCGGACAATACTACGAGCAGTACTTC
size: -; V: TRBV27; D: -; J: TRBJ2-6; CDR3: CASSFMGRGISGANVLTF; DNA: TGTGCCAGCAGTTTTATGGGACGGGGCATATCTGGGGCCAACGTCCTGACTTTC
size: -; V: TRBV29-1; D: TRBD1; J: TRBJ2-7; CDR3: CSVGNSGQGAGEQYF; DNA: TGCAGCGTTGGGAATTCGGGACAGGGGGCTGGGGAGCAGTACTTC
size: -; V: TRBV9; D: -; J: TRBJ2-7; CDR3: CASSVASQGYEQYF; DNA: TGTGCCAGCAGCGTAGCTAGTCAGGGTTACGAGCAGTACTTC
size: -; V: TRBV9; D: TRBD1; J: TRBJ2-7; CDR3: CASSVAGQAEVYEQYF; DNA: TGTGCCAGCAGCGTAGCAGGACAGGCTGAAGTGTACGAGCAGTACTTC
size: -; V: TRBV4-1; D: TRBD1; J: TRBJ2-1; CDR3: CASSQPGQGAPLRSYNEQFF; DNA: TGCGCCAGCAGCCAACCGGGACAGGGGGCTCCCTTGCGCTCCTACAATGAGCAGTTCTTC
size: -; V: TRBV7-9; D: -; J: TRBJ2-7; CDR3: CASSPKGGEQYF; DNA: TGTGCCAGCAGCCCTAAGGGGGGCGAGCAGTACTTC
size: once; V: TRBV28; D: -; J: TRBJ2-3; CDR3: CASSLLRRLQGVGADTQYF; DNA: TGTGCCAGCAGTTTGTTACGTCGCTTACAGGGCGTAGGGGCAGATACGCAGTATTTT
size: -; V: TRBV11-3; D: TRBD1; J: TRBJ1-5; CDR3: CASSLVVCQGAWGNQPQHF; DNA: TGTGCCAGCAGCTTAGTAGTGTGTCAGGGGGCCTGGGGCAATCAGCCCCAGCATTTT
size: -; V: TRBV19; D: TRBD2; J: TRBJ2-3; CDR3: CASSMGGGFADTQYF; DNA: TGTGCCAGTAGTATGGGCGGGGGATTTGCAGATACGCAGTATTTT
size: few; V: TRBV7-9; D: TRBD1; J: TRBJ2-5; CDR3: CASSLALQGWQETQYF; DNA: TGTGCCAGCAGCTTAGCCCTACAGGGGTGGCAAGAGACCCAGTACTTC
size: -; V: TRBV6-5; D: TRBD1; J: TRBJ2-1; CDR3: CASKTRGPYNEQFF; DNA: TGTGCCAGCAAGACAAGGGGGCCCTACAATGAGCAGTTCTTC
size: -; V: TRBV6-4; D: -; J: TRBJ2-7; CDR3: CASSESPTPAYEQYF; DNA: TGTGCCAGCAGCGAGTCCCCCACTCCCGCCTACGAGCAGTACTTC
size: -; V: TRBV7-2; D: -; J: TRBJ1-5; CDR3: CASSFDRRQPQHF; DNA: TGTGCCAGCAGCTTTGATCGGCGCCAGCCCCAGCATTTT
size: few; V: TRBV2; D: TRBD1; J: TRBJ1-5; CDR3: CASTDRESGQPQHF; DNA: TGTGCCAGTACAGACAGGGAGAGTGGTCAGCCCCAGCATTTT
size: -; V: TRBV6-1; D: -; J: TRBJ2-7; CDR3: CASKRVVNEQYF; DNA: TGTGCCAGCAAGAGAGTTGTGAACGAGCAGTACTTC
size: once; V: TRBV27; D: -; J: TRBJ2-5; CDR3: CASRSGPPTTEKDQETQYF; DNA: TGTGCCAGCAGATCTGGCCCTCCCACCACAGAAAAAGACCAAGAGACCCAGTACTTC
size: -; V: TRBV5-1; D: TRBD1; J: TRBJ2-3; CDR3: CASSRDRGRADTQYF; DNA: TGCGCCAGCAGCCGGGACAGGGGGCGCGCAGATACGCAGTATTTT
size: -; V: TRBV11-3; D: TRBD1; J: TRBJ2-7; CDR3: CASSNGQGRSYEQYF; DNA: TGTGCCAGCAGCAATGGACAGGGACGATCCTACGAGCAGTACTTC
size: -; V: TRBV10-3; D: TRBD1; J: TRBJ1-4; CDR3: CAISDQPGTGKLFF; DNA: TGTGCCATCAGTGACCAACCCGGGACAGGAAAACTGTTTTTT
size: -; V: TRBV10-1; D: -; J: TRBJ1-1; CDR3: CASTTAGFTEAFF; DNA: TGCGCCAGCACCACTGCAGGGTTCACTGAAGCTTTCTTT
size: -; V: TRBV15; D: -; J: TRBJ2-7; CDR3: CATGNSRRVFYEQYF; DNA: TGTGCCACAGGGAATTCAAGGCGGGTTTTCTACGAGCAGTACTTC
size: -; V: TRBV11-3; D: TRBD2; J: TRBJ2-3; CDR3: CASSWGTSSADTQYF; DNA: TGTGCCAGCAGCTGGGGGACTAGCTCAGCAGATACGCAGTATTTT
size: -; V: TRBV27; D: -; J: TRBJ1-5; CDR3: CASSSPGQPQHF; DNA: TGTGCCAGCAGTTCTCCAGGTCAGCCCCAGCATTTT
size: -; V: TRBV30; D: -; J: TRBJ2-6; CDR3: CALLRRMPLSGANVLTF; DNA: TGTGCCTTACTCAGGCGCATGCCTCTGTCTGGGGCCAACGTCCTGACTTTC
size: -; V: TRBV18; D: TRBD1; J: TRBJ1-3; CDR3: CASSEQGTGGNTIYF; DNA: TGTGCCAGCTCCGAACAGGGGACGGGAGGAAACACCATATATTTT
size: -; V: TRBV7-7; D: TRBD1; J: TRBJ2-1; CDR3: CASSSTGTGMGEQFF; DNA: TGTGCCAGCAGCTCGACCGGGACAGGGATGGGTGAGCAGTTCTTC